The 19 T cell receptor beta chains presented below share a single source sample, sequenced in a study of early T cells in non-severe SARS-CoV-2 infection. Via MiXCR, TCRdb re-called the 5' RACE reads, giving one row per CDR3 protein. The table lists 70,000 to 85,000 distinct CDR3 sequences, around 13% of them singletons. The sample consisted of whole blood. Source of these receptors: an adult who was a healthcare worker with PCR-confirmed SARS-CoV-2 infection or an uninfected control (not recorded which).

This clonotype was counted between two and nine times. The rearrangement uses TRBV5-4 and TRBJ1-2; D may be TRBD1 (5 bases). The V and J ends lost 4 bases and 3 bases respectively, with 13 bases between them. Germline-derived CDR1 and CDR2 are SGHNT and YYREEE (reference sequence). The CDR3 runs 14 residues. The CDR3 here is CASSVPGSYYGYTF. The CDR3 nucleotides are TGTGCCAGCAGCGTGCCAGGGAGTTACTATGGCTACACCTTC.

This chain connects TRBV3-1 to TRBJ1-6; the D is unclear. Trimming pared 1 base from V and 6 bases from J, leaving 10 bases between. This CDR3 has 15 residues. Germline CDR1 reads LGHDT; CDR2 reads YNNKEL (reference sequence). The CDR3 region is CASSQGSQANSPLHF. The CDR3, as DNA: TGTGCCAGCAGCCAAGGATCTCAGGCTAATTCACCCCTCCACTTT. The full variable domain, in which reference TRBV3-1 and TRBJ1-6 provide the parts outside the CDR3, is DTAVSQTPKYLVTQMGNDKSIKCEQNLGHDTMYWYKQDSKKFLKIMFSYNNKELIINETVPNRFSPKSPDKAHLNLHINSLELGDSAVYFCASSQGSQANSPLHFGNGTRLTVT.

The chain joins TRBV6-5 to TRBJ2-1; D is tentatively TRBD1 or TRBD2 (6 bases each). CDR3 length equals 13 residues. Germline-derived CDR1 and CDR2 are MNHEY and SVGAGI. V gave up 6 bases and J gave up 7 bases, with 13 bases separating them. DNA of the CDR3: TGTGCCAGCAGCCTAAGGGGGAGGAATGAGCAGTTCTTC. This translates into CASSLRGRNEQFF.

In its sample, this clonotype was seen many times. The chain is built from TRBV7-2 and TRBJ2-1, with D perhaps matching TRBD2 (5 bases). The germline V gene encodes CDR1 SGHTA and CDR2 FQGNSA. CDR3 size: 15 residues. V lost 0 bases, J lost 8 bases, and 14 bases lay in between. The CDR3 nucleotides are TGTGCCAGCAGCTTAGCGATAGCTAGCATTTATGAGCAGTTCTTC. Its translation: CASSLAIASIYEQFF.

The table lists this clonotype with many counts. V and J are TRBV6-5 and TRBJ1-2; D call uncertain. Germline CDR1 reads MNHEY; CDR2 reads SVGAGI. Trimming left V 5 bases short and J 1 base short, with 5 bases between. There are 12 residues in the CDR3. CDR3 sequence: CASSPYNYGYTF. The CDR3 nucleotides are TGTGCCAGCAGTCCTTATAACTATGGCTACACCTTC.

This clonotype has only a few counts. V and J are TRBV7-9 and TRBJ2-1; the D gene is possibly TRBD2 (6 bases). V was clipped by 1 base and J by 0 bases, with 10 bases between them. The CDR3 sequence is 16 residues long. CDR1 and CDR2 (germline): SEHNR, FQNEAQ (reference sequence). In nucleotides, the CDR3 is TGTGCCAGCAGCTTAGTGGGGGGAAGCTCCTACAATGAGCAGTTCTTC. Translated: CASSLVGGSSYNEQFF.

The CDR3 nucleotides are TGCAGGGCCCACGGAGGCGGCGGGGGCACAGATACGCAGTATTTT. Its translation is CRAHGGGGGTDTQYF. This rearrangement joins TRBV20-1 to TRBJ2-3; possibly TRBD2 for D (6 bases). The CDR3 totals 15 residues. CDR1 and CDR2 from the germline V gene are DFQATT and SNEGSKA (reference sequence).

V gene TRBV20-1 combines with J gene TRBJ2-1; 11 bases are a match to TRBD2. The germline V gene encodes CDR1 DFQATT and CDR2 SNEGSKA (reference sequence). This CDR3 is built from 15 residues. With V trimmed by 5 bases and J by 4 bases, 7 bases remained unmatched. The CDR3 DNA reads TGCAGTGCTCCTCCGACTAGCGGGGTATACAATGAGCAGTTCTTC. Amino acids: CSAPPTSGVYNEQFF.

The chain links TRBV7-3 to TRBJ1-1; no reliable D call. Germline V CDR1 and CDR2: SGHTA, FQGTGA. CDR3 size: 13 residues. Between the trimmed V and J ends, which lost 4 bases and 2 bases, there was a span of 8 bases. The DNA of the CDR3 is TGTGCCAGCAGCTCACAGCCCAACACTGAAGCTTTCTTT. Protein product: CASSSQPNTEAFF.

This clonotype occurred once. The chain carries TRBV20-1 and TRBJ2-7; D is unresolved. Trimming pared 5 bases from V and 5 bases from J, leaving 10 bases between. Germline assignment: CDR1 DFQATT and CDR2 SNEGSKA (reference sequence). The length of the CDR3 is 11 residues. The CDR3 nucleotides are TGCAGTGCTCAAGTTGGGGACGAGCAGTACTTC. Translating it yields CSAQVGDEQYF.

The sample holds a few counts of this clonotype. The J gene is TRBJ2-3, the V gene TRBV20-1, with 8 bases matching TRBD1. CDR3 size: 16 residues. CDR1 is DFQATT, CDR2 SNEGSKA, per germline (reference sequence). V gave up 1 base and J gave up 2 bases; unmatched junction bases: 8. The CDR3 reads CSARVWDRRNTDTQYF. CDR3 nucleotides: TGCAGTGCTAGAGTATGGGACAGGCGGAACACAGATACGCAGTATTTT.

This clonotype occurred many times. The CDR3 loop reads CASSQATGTLNQPQHF. The CDR3 DNA follows: TGCGCCAGCAGCCAAGCTACGGGCACCTTAAATCAGCCCCAGCATTTT. V gene TRBV4-1 combines with J gene TRBJ1-5; D is unclear. The V end was cut by 1 base, the J end by 4 bases, with 14 bases between. Germline V lookup: CDR1 MGHRA, CDR2 YSYEKL. This CDR3 has 16 residues.

The chain uses TRBV4-1 and TRBJ2-7, with D perhaps assigned TRBD1 or TRBD2 (5 bases each). There are 13 residues in the CDR3. Germline CDR1 is MGHRA and CDR2 is YSYEKL. Trimming pared 10 bases from V and 7 bases from J, leaving 20 bases between. CDR3: CAKLGTEPWEQYF. CDR3 sequence (DNA): TGCGCCAAACTCGGGACGGAGCCCTGGGAGCAGTACTTC.

This clonotype was seen a few times. CDR3 DNA: TGCGCCAGCAGCTTGAGGAGCGGGAGTTCCTACGAGCAGTACTTC. The encoded protein is CASSLRSGSSYEQYF. This sequence joins TRBV5-1 and TRBJ2-7; TRBD2 aligns across 8 bases. The CDR3 has 15 residues. The V gene's germline CDR1 is SGHRS and CDR2 YFSETQ. V was clipped by 1 base and J by 1 base; unmatched bases: 4.

This rearrangement joins TRBV7-2 to TRBJ2-2; possibly TRBD1 for D (6 bases). The germline V and J ends were trimmed by 5 bases and 4 bases, with 17 bases remaining between them. Germline assignment: CDR1 SGHTA and CDR2 FQGNSA. CDR3 size: 16 residues. This CDR3 reads CASSAGQRLPTGELFF. The CDR3, as DNA: TGTGCCAGCAGCGCTGGACAGCGCTTACCCACCGGGGAGCTGTTTTTT.

This sequence joins TRBV5-5 and TRBJ1-4; D unresolved. CDR1 and CDR2 (germline): SGHKS, YYEKEE (reference sequence). The CDR3 length is 13 residues. The V end lost 1 base, the J end lost 8 bases, and 9 bases lay between the germline ends. CDR3 sequence (DNA): TGTGCCAGCAGCTTGAGCGCTTCCGAAAAACTGTTTTTT. Translation: CASSLSASEKLFF.

This clonotype was observed many times. V and J are TRBV7-9 and TRBJ1-2, with D unclear. The CDR3 length is 17 residues. Trimming removed 3 bases at V and 0 bases at J, with 17 bases between. Germline loops: CDR1 SEHNR, CDR2 FQNEAQ (reference sequence). The CDR3 bases are TGTGCCAGCAGCTTTGCAGGCCCCCGCTTAGCTAACTATGGCTACACCTTC. As protein: CASSFAGPRLANYGYTF.

In this sample, this clonotype turned up many times. The chain recombines TRBV20-1 with TRBJ1-2, with 7 bases that match TRBD1. The CDR3 consists of 17 residues. Germline values: CDR1 DFQATT, CDR2 SNEGSKA (reference sequence). V was clipped by 6 bases and J by 1 base; unmatched bases: 17. The CDR3 loop reads CSAEIGDRGFFNYGYTF. The CDR3 region has the DNA TGCAGTGCCGAAATTGGGGACAGAGGGTTTTTTAACTATGGCTACACCTTC.

This clonotype occurred a few times. The V call is TRBV7-2, the J call TRBJ2-7; possibly TRBD1 or TRBD2 for D (5 bases each). CDR3 length: 14 amino acids. Germline loops: CDR1 SGHTA, CDR2 FQGNSA. V was cut by 4 bases and J by 5 bases, with 15 bases left in between. CDR3 in amino acids: CASSSRGAGHEQYF. For the CDR3, the DNA is TGTGCCAGCAGCTCCCGAGGGGCCGGCCACGAGCAGTACTTC. The full variable domain, completed using reference TRBV7-2 and TRBJ2-7, is GAGVSQSPSNKVTEKGKDVELRCDPISGHTALYWYRQSLGQGLEFLIYFQGNSAPDKSGLPSDRFSAERTGGSVSTLTIQRTQQEDSAVYLCASSSRGAGHEQYFGPGTRLTVT.